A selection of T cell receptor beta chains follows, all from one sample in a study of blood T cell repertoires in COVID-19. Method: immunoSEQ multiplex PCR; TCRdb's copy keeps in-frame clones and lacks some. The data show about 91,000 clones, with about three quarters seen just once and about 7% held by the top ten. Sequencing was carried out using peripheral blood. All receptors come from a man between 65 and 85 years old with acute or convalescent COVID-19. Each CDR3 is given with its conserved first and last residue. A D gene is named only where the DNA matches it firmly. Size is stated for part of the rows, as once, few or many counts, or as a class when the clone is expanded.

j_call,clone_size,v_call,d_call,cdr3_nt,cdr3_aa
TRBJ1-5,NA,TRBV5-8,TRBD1,TGTGCCAGCAGCGGAAGGACAGGTTACGTTAGCAATCAGCCCCAGCATTTT,CASSGRTGYVSNQPQHF
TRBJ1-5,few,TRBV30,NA,TGTGCCTGGAGTGTACGGGGTAATCAGCCCCAGCATTTT,CAWSVRGNQPQHF
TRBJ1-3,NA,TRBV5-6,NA,TGTGCCAGCAGCTTGGAGAGGCGAAACACCATATATTTT,CASSLERRNTIYF
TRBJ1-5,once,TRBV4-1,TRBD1,TGCGCCAGCAGCCACCTGGCAGGGGGTAGCAATCAGCCCCAGCATTTT,CASSHLAGGSNQPQHF
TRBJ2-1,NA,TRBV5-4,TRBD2,TGTGCCAGCAGCGTTAGCGGGAGTACTAATGAGCAGTTCTTC,CASSVSGSTNEQFF
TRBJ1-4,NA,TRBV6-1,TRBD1,TGTGCCAGCAGTGAATCGGACAGGGGGCTCGGGGAAAAACTGTTTTTT,CASSESDRGLGEKLFF
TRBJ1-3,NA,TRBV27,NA,TGTGCCAGCGCCGCCAGGGTCTCTGGAAACACCATATATTTT,CASAARVSGNTIYF
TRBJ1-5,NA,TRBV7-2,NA,TGTGCCAGCAGCTTAGTTGGGGCGGTAAGCAATCAGCCCCAGCATTTT,CASSLVGAVSNQPQHF
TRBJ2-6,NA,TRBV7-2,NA,TGTGCCAGCAGCCCGGACTCCTCCTCTGGGGCCAACGTCCTGACTTTC,CASSPDSSSGANVLTF
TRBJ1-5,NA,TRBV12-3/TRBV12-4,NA,TGTGCCAGCAGTTTAGGGAGGAATCAGCCCCAGCATTTT,CASSLGRNQPQHF
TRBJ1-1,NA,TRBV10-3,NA,TGTGCCATCAGTGAGTCCCAGGGGAGGAACACTGAAGCTTTCTTT,CAISESQGRNTEAFF
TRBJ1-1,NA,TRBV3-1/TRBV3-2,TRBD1,TGTGCCAGCAGCCAAGGGGACAGAAGCACTGAAGCTTTCTTT,CASSQGDRSTEAFF
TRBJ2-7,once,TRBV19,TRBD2,TGTGCCAGTAGTATAGATCCAGCGGGAGGAGACGAGCAGTACTTC,CASSIDPAGGDEQYF
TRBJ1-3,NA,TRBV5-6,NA,TGTGCCAGCAGCTTACAGGGTTACGGAAACACCATATATTTT,CASSLQGYGNTIYF
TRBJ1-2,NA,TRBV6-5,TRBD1,TGTGCCAGCAGTTACTTCCGGGACAGGCCCCGGGGAGGCTACACCTTC,CASSYFRDRPRGGYTF
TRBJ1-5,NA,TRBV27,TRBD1,TGTGCCAGCAGCCTGACAGGGGTCCAGCCCCAGCATTTT,CASSLTGVQPQHF
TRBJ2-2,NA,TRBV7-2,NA,TGTGCCAGCAGGCCTGGGGGCGCGAACACCGGGGAGCTGTTTTTT,CASRPGGANTGELFF
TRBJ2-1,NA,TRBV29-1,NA,TGCAGCGTTTTCAACAATGAGCAGTTCTTC,CSVFNNEQFF
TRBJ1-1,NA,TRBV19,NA,TGTGCCAGTAGTGCCCGGTTGTTGAACACTGAAGCTTTCTTT,CASSARLLNTEAFF
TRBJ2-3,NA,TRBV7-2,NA,TGTGCCAGCAGCCCGACAGGTTACAGCACAGATACGCAGTATTTT,CASSPTGYSTDTQYF
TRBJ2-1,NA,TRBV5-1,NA,TGCGCCAGCAGCTTGGCCCTGCAGGGTGGGAATGAGCAGTTCTTC,CASSLALQGGNEQFF
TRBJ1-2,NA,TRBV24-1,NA,TGTGCCACCAGTGATTTCGGGGGTGGCTACACCTTC,CATSDFGGGYTF
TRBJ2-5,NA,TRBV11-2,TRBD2,TGTGCCAGCAGCCCTGGGACTAGCGGAGCACAAGAGACCCAGTACTTC,CASSPGTSGAQETQYF
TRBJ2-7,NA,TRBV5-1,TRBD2,TGCGCCAGCAGCTTGGGTACTAGCGGGGCGTCCTACGAGCAGTACTTC,CASSLGTSGASYEQYF
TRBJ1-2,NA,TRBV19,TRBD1,TGTGCCAGTAGTATAGACGCTGGGACAGGGGCTAACTATGGCTACACCTTC,CASSIDAGTGANYGYTF
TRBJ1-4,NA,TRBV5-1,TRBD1,TGCGCCAGCAGCCCGGGACAGCACCCAACTAATGAAAAACTGTTTTTT,CASSPGQHPTNEKLFF
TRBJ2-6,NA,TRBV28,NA,TGTGCCAGCAATACAGGGAGCTCCGGGGCCAACGTCCTGACTTTC,CASNTGSSGANVLTF
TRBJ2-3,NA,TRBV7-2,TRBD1,TGTGCCAGCAGTCTGAGGGGGCAGGGGACCGGCACAGATACGCAGTATTTT,CASSLRGQGTGTDTQYF
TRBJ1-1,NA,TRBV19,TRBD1,TGTGCCAGTAGTATAGAAGGGGGCGAAATAACTTTCTTT,CASSIEGGEITFF
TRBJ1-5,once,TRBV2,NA,TGTGCCAGCAGTCGCGTCAGGGGAGGCAATCAGCCCCAGCATTTT,CASSRVRGGNQPQHF
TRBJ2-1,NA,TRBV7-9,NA,TGTGCCAGCAGCTTAGCGACAGACTCCTACAATGAGCAGTTCTTC,CASSLATDSYNEQFF
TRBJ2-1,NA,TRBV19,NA,TGTGCCAGTAGTTTCAGTGATACTAGCTATGAGCAGTTCTTC,CASSFSDTSYEQFF
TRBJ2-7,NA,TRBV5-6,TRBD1,TGTGCCAGCAGCCCACAGGGGGCCTCCTACGAGCAGTACTTC,CASSPQGASYEQYF
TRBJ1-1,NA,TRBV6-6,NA,TGTGCCAGCAGTCAACAGGGGAACACTGAAGCTTTCTTT,CASSQQGNTEAFF
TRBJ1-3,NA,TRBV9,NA,TGTGCCAGCAGCGTATATGGGGAGGAATACTCTGGAAACACCATATATTTT,CASSVYGEEYSGNTIYF